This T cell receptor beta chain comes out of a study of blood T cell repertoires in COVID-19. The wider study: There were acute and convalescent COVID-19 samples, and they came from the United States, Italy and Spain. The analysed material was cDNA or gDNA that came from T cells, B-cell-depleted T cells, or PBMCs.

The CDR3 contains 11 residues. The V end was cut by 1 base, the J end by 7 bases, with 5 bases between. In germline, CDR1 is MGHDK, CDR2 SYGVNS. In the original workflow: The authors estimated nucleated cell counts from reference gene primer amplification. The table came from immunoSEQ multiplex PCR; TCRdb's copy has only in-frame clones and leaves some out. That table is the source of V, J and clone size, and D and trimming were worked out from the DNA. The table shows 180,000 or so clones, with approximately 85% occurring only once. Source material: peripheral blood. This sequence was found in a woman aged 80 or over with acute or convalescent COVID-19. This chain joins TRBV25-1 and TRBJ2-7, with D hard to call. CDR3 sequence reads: CASSESREQYF. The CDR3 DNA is TGTGCCAGCAGTGAATCTAGGGAGCAGTACTTC.